This TCR beta chain is from a study of blood T cells in healthy people across ages (dated by TCRdb to between 2014 and 2016). At the level of the whole study: In model experiments, roughly one uniquely barcoded TCR beta cDNA molecule per two T cells was captured by template switching. The study measured age-related changes in TCR beta repertoire diversity using deep sequencing normalized with unique cDNA molecular identifiers. The donors were split into four age groups: young (average about 16 years), middle-aged (39), aged (62) and long-lived (under 90). Donors of different ages were randomly distributed across sequencing lanes to avoid experimental bias. For two donors (one aged 18 to 30 and one aged 80 or older), the study analyzed two additional independent replicas of 1 million unique cDNA reads from the same blood draw. Here is what the overall study found, with its caveats: Since profiling was done on bulk unsorted PBMCs, naive and antigen-experienced compartments could not be conclusively compared. Estimates of total diversity based on one million sequenced T cells were regarded as lower bounds and as underestimates. A strong correlation was found between observed TCR beta diversity and the percentage of naive T cells measured by flow cytometry. Observed TCR beta diversity per million T cells fell roughly linearly with age, and a significant reduction was already apparent by age around 40. Compared with the aged group, more naive CD4+ T cells, fewer expanded clones and increased TCR diversity were shown by the long-lived group, suggesting age selection. Because the CMV infection status of the donors was unknown, age-related changes in expanded clonotypes may potentially have been confounded.

CDR1 and CDR2 are drawn from the germline V gene: SQVTM, ANQGSEA. The CDR3, cysteine through phenylalanine, is 13 amino acids long. The retained sequence is limited to the CDR3, 39 bases, with the frame set at the first base. V loses 4 bases at its end and J loses 2 bases; junction bases beyond the gene matches: 5. As for this clonotype: It lacks a known antigen. Base qualities were left out, and no much larger clone turns up one base away.

Systemically healthy Caucasian individuals from Russia, 39 in total and aged 6 to 90 years, were included as donors. Each donor gave 9 to 10 milliliters of peripheral blood, collected into EDTA-treated Vacutainer tubes. PBMCs were isolated by Ficoll-Paque density-gradient centrifugation, with at least 7 million obtained per sample. Trizol reagent was used to extract total RNA from PBMCs, with at least 5.5 micrograms per sample. For every donor, an aliquot of PBMCs went through flow cytometry to measure the percentages of naive CD45RAhigh/CD27high T cells. Library preparation employed 5' RACE. The sequencer was an Illumina HiSeq 2500. A second PCR of roughly 6 to 12 cycles was performed with a sample-barcoded 5' primer and a J-beta primer mix. A template-switch 5' adaptor carrying 12 random nucleotides introduced a unique molecular identifier onto each TCR beta cDNA molecule. Each sample yielded at least 3 million CDR3-containing paired-end reads. First-strand cDNA was synthesized from all RNA with the Mint cDNA synthesis kit, primed by a TRBC-specific oligonucleotide. All cDNA was treated with uracil-DNA glycosylase and then went through a first 18-cycle PCR with the universal primers M1SS and BC2_uni_R. The authors' pipeline ran thus. Each sample was normalized by randomly selecting 1 million high-quality reads, each carrying a distinct molecular identifier. Reads with shared molecular identifiers were discarded instead of being binned into consensus sequences. MiTCR, run with a Q25 quality threshold and the strictest error-elimination algorithm, handled CDR3 identification, clonotype clustering and error correction. A nonparametric unseen species model with Euler transformation was used to estimate a lower bound on total TCR beta diversity. The public reads were reanalyzed by TCRdb: fastp trimming at Q25, MiXCR alignment, in-frame beta chains only. CDR3 protein sequences are deduplicated, and each keeps its most common genes and DNA. These V and J calls derive from TCRdb rather than the authors' analysis. The sample records just over 1 million distinct CDR3 sequences, 45% of which are singletons. The top ten constitute approximately 17% of the sample.

Sequences were obtained from blood. This sequence was found in a woman aged 60-70 years in good health. The chain joins TRBV29-1 to TRBJ2-7, with 7 bases matching TRBD1. The CDR3 protein sequence reads: CSVGGQEAYEQYF. The sequenced DNA: TGCAGCGTTGGAGGACAGGAAGCCTACGAGCAGTACTTC.